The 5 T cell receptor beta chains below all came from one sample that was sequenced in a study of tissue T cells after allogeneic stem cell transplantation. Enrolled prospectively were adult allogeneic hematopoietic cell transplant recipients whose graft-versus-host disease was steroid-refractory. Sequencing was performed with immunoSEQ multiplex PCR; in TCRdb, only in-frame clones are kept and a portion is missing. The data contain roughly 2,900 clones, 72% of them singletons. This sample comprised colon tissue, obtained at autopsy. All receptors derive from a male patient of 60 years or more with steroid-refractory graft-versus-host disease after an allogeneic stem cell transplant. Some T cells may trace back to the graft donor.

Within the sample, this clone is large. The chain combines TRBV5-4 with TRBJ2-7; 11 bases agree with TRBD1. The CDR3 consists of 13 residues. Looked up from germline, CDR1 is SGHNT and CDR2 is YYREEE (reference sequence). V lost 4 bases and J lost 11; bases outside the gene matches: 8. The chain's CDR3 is CASSLTPGQGEYF. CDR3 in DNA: TGTGCCAGCAGCCTTACCCCGGGACAGGGGGAGTACTTC.

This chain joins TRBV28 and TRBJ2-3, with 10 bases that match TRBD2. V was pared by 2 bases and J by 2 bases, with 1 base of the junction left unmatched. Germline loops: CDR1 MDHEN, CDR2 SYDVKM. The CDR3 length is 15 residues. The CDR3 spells CASSLLAGVTDTQYF. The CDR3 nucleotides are TGTGCCAGCAGTTTACTAGCGGGGGTCACAGATACGCAGTATTTT.

This CDR3 is CASSLNPQGAGYF. Here the CDR3 DNA reads TGCGCCAGCAGCTTAAATCCACAGGGGGCTGGGTACTTC. The chain carries TRBV5-1 and TRBJ2-5, with 9 bases identical to TRBD1. Trimming at V came to 2 bases and at J to 13 bases, leaving 9 bases not matched to a gene. CDR1 is SGHRS and CDR2 is YFSETQ in the germline V gene. The CDR3 runs 13 residues.

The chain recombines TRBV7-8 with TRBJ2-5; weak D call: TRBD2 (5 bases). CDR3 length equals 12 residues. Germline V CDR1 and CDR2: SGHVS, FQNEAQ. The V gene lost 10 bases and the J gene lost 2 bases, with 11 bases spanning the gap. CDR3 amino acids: CAIKLEQETQYF. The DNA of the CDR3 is TGTGCCATCAAACTAGAACAAGAGACCCAGTACTTC.

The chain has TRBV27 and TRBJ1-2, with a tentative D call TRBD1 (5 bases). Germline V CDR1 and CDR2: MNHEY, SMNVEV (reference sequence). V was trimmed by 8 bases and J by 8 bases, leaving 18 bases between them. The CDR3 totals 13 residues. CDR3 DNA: TGTGCCAGCTCAAACGGGGGTAGCCGGGGCTACACCTTC. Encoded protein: CASSNGGSRGYTF.